The 26 T cell receptor beta chains in this list originate from one sample, sequenced in a study of T cells in Graves' hyperthyroidism and ophthalmopathy. Amplification targeted TCR beta CDR3 regions from RNA transcripts. Researchers ran a first-round RT-PCR on the TCR CDR3 using the HTBI primer set. TCRdb recomputed calls from the multiplex PCR reads with MiXCR, one row per CDR3 protein. Seen here are 600,000 to 900,000 distinct CDR3 sequences, around 17% observed once, and the top ten hold around 8%. Sequencing was performed on blood. The receptor source for this set is a man in his late teens or twenties with Graves' hyperthyroidism.

This clonotype occurred many times. The chain carries TRBV4-1 and TRBJ2-7, with 7 bases lining up with TRBD2. Germline V CDR1 and CDR2: MGHRA, YSYEKL. There are 14 residues in the CDR3. After removal of 4 bases from V and 6 bases from J, the junction contained 9 bases not matched to a gene. The CDR3 region has the DNA TGCGCCAGCAGCCTGGACCCTCCGGGGGGCGAGCAGTACTTC. Translating it yields CASSLDPPGGEQYF.

This clonotype was detected ten times or more. The chain combines TRBV28 with TRBJ2-5, with 8 bases that match TRBD1. There are 15 residues in the CDR3. Germline lookup yields CDR1 MDHEN and CDR2 SYDVKM. With V trimmed by 5 bases and J by 3 bases, 8 bases remained unmatched. The CDR3 loop reads CASSMGQAAKETQYF. The CDR3 DNA sequence: TGTGCCAGCAGTATGGGACAGGCCGCGAAAGAGACCCAGTACTTC. Full variable domain (missing parts from reference TRBV28 and TRBJ2-5): DVKVTQSSRYLVKRTGEKVFLECVQDMDHENMFWYRQDPGLGLRLIYFSYDVKMKEKGDIPEGYSVSREKKERFSLILESASTNQTSMYLCASSMGQAAKETQYFGPGTRLLVL.

This clonotype was seen repeatedly, ten times or more. J is TRBJ1-1 and V is TRBV11-2; 9 bases fit TRBD1. Unmatched junction bases numbered 6, after V lost 6 bases and J lost 4 bases. The CDR3 consists of 14 residues. Germline loops: CDR1 SGHAT, CDR2 FQNNGV. The CDR3 DNA is TGTGCCAGCAGTCAGGACAGGGGAAGCACTGAAGCTTTCTTT. It codes for CASSQDRGSTEAFF.

V is TRBV6-5 and J is TRBJ1-1, with D unresolved. The CDR3 totals 16 residues. CDR1 is MNHEY, CDR2 SVGAGI, per germline. Trimming shortened V by 0 bases and J by 1 base, and 12 bases separated the two germline ends. The chain's CDR3 is CASSYSSGEPNTEAFF. The CDR3 DNA reads TGTGCCAGCAGTTACTCGTCCGGCGAACCGAACACTGAAGCTTTCTTT.

The chain employs TRBV19 and TRBJ1-5, with 9 bases matching TRBD1. V shed 9 bases and J 2 bases; nucleotides not matched to a gene: 11. Germline loops: CDR1 LNHDA, CDR2 SQIVND (reference sequence). The CDR3 loop spans 16 amino acids. The CDR3 region has the DNA TGTGCCAGCACCACAGGGGGCGCTGGGGGCAATCAGCCCCAGCATTTT. Protein: CASTTGGAGGNQPQHF.

This clonotype has a count of ten or more. The rearrangement links TRBV6-6 to TRBJ1-4, with 7 bases identical to TRBD1. The CDR3 is 15 amino acids. Germline CDR1 MNHNY, CDR2 SVGAGI (reference sequence). Trimming took 2 bases from V and 5 from J; bases not matched to a gene: 5. This chain's CDR3 is CASSYKGQRNEKLFF. CDR3 in DNA: TGTGCCAGCAGTTACAAGGGACAGAGGAATGAAAAACTGTTTTTT.

This chain joins TRBV5-1 and TRBJ2-3; D remains ambiguous. This CDR3 has 13 amino acids. V shed 4 bases and J shed 4 bases, with 10 bases lying between them. Germline CDR1 reads SGHRS; CDR2 reads YFSETQ. CDR3: CASSPIAADTQYF. DNA of the CDR3: TGCGCCAGCAGCCCGATTGCAGCAGATACGCAGTATTTT.

The chain employs TRBV11-2 and TRBJ1-1; D not resolved. Per germline, CDR1 SGHAT and CDR2 FQNNGV. V dropped 1 base and J dropped 4 bases, with 7 bases sitting between them. The length of the CDR3 is 13 residues. The CDR3 is CASSLGLSTEAFF. Here the CDR3 DNA reads TGTGCCAGCAGCTTAGGTCTGAGCACTGAAGCTTTCTTT.

The chain uses TRBV2 and TRBJ2-5; D uncertain. The germline V and J ends were trimmed by 5 bases and 3 bases, with 13 bases remaining between them. Germline-derived CDR1 and CDR2 are SNHLY and FYNNEI. CDR3 length: 14 residues. CDR3 loop: CASSRSDSKETQYF. The DNA for the CDR3 is TGTGCCAGCAGTCGGTCAGACTCCAAAGAGACCCAGTACTTC.

At least ten counts were recorded for this clonotype. The V call is TRBV28, the J call TRBJ2-2, with D possibly matching TRBD2 (6 bases). Germline CDR1 is MDHEN and CDR2 is SYDVKM. The V and J ends lost 8 bases and 0 bases respectively, with 13 bases between them. CDR3 size: 15 residues. The CDR3 loop is CASDTGGANTGELFF. The CDR3 coding sequence is TGTGCCAGCGATACCGGCGGGGCGAACACCGGGGAGCTGTTTTTT.

Ten or more counts support this clonotype. In nucleotides, the CDR3 is TGTGCCAGCAGCCAGGACGGGTCCTACAATGAGCAGTTCTTC. The encoded protein is CASSQDGSYNEQFF. The chain links TRBV3-1 to TRBJ2-1; D gene ambiguous. This CDR3 has 14 residues. Germline CDR1 reads LGHDT; CDR2 reads YNNKEL (reference sequence). Trimming shortened V by 3 bases and J by 1 base, and 7 bases separated the two germline ends.

The table lists this clonotype with a few counts. The V and J genes are TRBV4-1 and TRBJ2-7, with D possibly matching TRBD2 (7 bases). The CDR3 has 16 residues. Germline V lookup: CDR1 MGHRA, CDR2 YSYEKL. With 1 base removed from V and 2 bases from J, the gap between germline ends came to 15 bases. The CDR3 DNA sequence: TGCGCCAGCAGCCAAGCGGGGGGCGCGGTTCCCTACGAGCAGTACTTC. The encoded protein is CASSQAGGAVPYEQYF.

This clonotype has only a few counts. J is TRBJ1-1 and V is TRBV5-5; D might be TRBD1 (6 bases). The CDR3 totals 15 residues. Trimming removed 0 bases at V and 1 base at J, with 10 bases between. Looked up from germline, CDR1 is SGHKS and CDR2 is YYEKEE (reference sequence). The CDR3 protein is CASSLAGHPNTEAFF. The CDR3 region has the DNA TGTGCCAGCAGCTTGGCGGGACACCCGAACACTGAAGCTTTCTTT.

CDR3 coding DNA: TGTGCCAGTAGTTTTACAGGGGACGACTACGAGCAGTACTTC. This translates into CASSFTGDDYEQYF. The J gene is TRBJ2-7, the V gene TRBV19, with 7 positions matching TRBD1. V trimming: 5 bases; J trimming: 3 bases; junction bases outside the gene matches: 7. From germline, CDR1 is LNHDA and CDR2 SQIVND (reference sequence). This CDR3 region has 14 residues.

This clonotype was observed many times. CDR3 amino acids: CASSYYGTSGGPYNEQFF. As DNA, the CDR3 is TGTGCCAGCAGTTACTACGGGACTAGCGGGGGCCCCTACAATGAGCAGTTCTTC. The rearrangement joins TRBV6-2 or TRBV6-3 to TRBJ2-1; 14 bases are a match to TRBD2. Trimming at V came to 1 base and at J to 2 bases, leaving 4 bases not matched to a gene. Germline V CDR1 and CDR2: MNHEY, SVGEGT. CDR3 length: 18 amino acids.

The chain combines TRBV5-5 with TRBJ2-7; the match to TRBD2 covers 12 bases. The J segment lost 0 bases and the V segment lost 4 bases, leaving 5 bases of the junction unmatched. Germline V gene lookup returns CDR1 SGHKS and CDR2 YYEKEE (reference sequence). This CDR3 has 16 amino acids. CDR3 bases: TGTGCCAGCAGCCTAACTAGCGGGAGGAACTCCTACGAGCAGTACTTC. Translating it yields CASSLTSGRNSYEQYF.

The chain carries TRBV20-1 and TRBJ1-2; D may be TRBD1 (5 bases). The CDR3 is made up of 15 amino acids. Trimming cost V 0 bases and J 6 bases, with 17 bases left between them. Germline CDR1 DFQATT, CDR2 SNEGSKA (reference sequence). CDR3 residues: CSARDLGAADHGYTF. CDR3 nucleotides: TGCAGTGCTAGAGATCTAGGGGCGGCAGACCATGGCTACACCTTC.

The sample holds many counts of this clonotype. One junction end disagrees with the germline gene, perhaps due to a read error. V gene TRBV12-3 or TRBV12-4 combines with J gene TRBJ2-7, with D possibly being TRBD1 (5 bases). The CDR3 covers 13 residues. The CDR3 DNA reads as TGTGCCAGCAGCTTAGGCAGGGCCTACGAGCAGTACTTC. It translates to CASSLGRAYEQYF.

This clonotype was detected a few times. The V and J genes are TRBV12-3 or TRBV12-4 and TRBJ2-3; the D is unclear. Between the trimmed V and J ends, which lost 6 bases and 6 bases, there was a span of 10 bases. The CDR3 extends over 12 amino acids. The CDR3 loop reads CASRVSRDTQYF. CDR3 coding DNA: TGTGCCAGCAGGGTTTCTCGGGATACGCAGTATTTT.

This clonotype was detected ten times or more. Germline is not matched at one junction end, which may reflect a read error. J is TRBJ2-1 and V is TRBV28, with TRBD2 matching 8 bases. This CDR3 has 15 amino acids. From germline, CDR1 is MDHEN and CDR2 SYDVKM. CDR3 in DNA: TGTGCCAACAGTTTAGGCGGGAGGTCGGTCTATGAGCAGTTCTTC. It specifies CANSLGGRSVYEQFF.

The rearrangement uses TRBV14 and TRBJ2-7; the D is unclear. The V gene's germline CDR1 is SGHDN and CDR2 FVKESK. V was pared by 1 base and J by 3 bases, with 10 bases between. The CDR3 covers 14 residues. The CDR3 here is CASSQGFIFYEQYF. The CDR3 DNA is TGTGCCAGCAGCCAAGGTTTCATATTCTACGAGCAGTACTTC.

This clonotype was counted ten times or more. V gene TRBV6-1 combines with J gene TRBJ1-1; TRBD1 might be the D (5 bases). The germline CDR1 and CDR2 sequences are MNHNS and SASEGT. The CDR3 consists of 15 residues. V lost 0 bases and J lost 3, with 11 bases in between. CDR3 residues: CASSEALEGYTEAFF. CDR3 DNA: TGTGCCAGCAGTGAAGCGTTGGAGGGGTACACTGAAGCTTTCTTT.

This chain joins TRBV20-1 and TRBJ2-7; 9 bases match TRBD2. Losses at the gene ends were 7 bases for V and 9 bases for J; bases not matched to a gene: 22. The CDR3 is 16 residues long. Germline V lookup: CDR1 DFQATT, CDR2 SNEGSKA (reference sequence). For the CDR3, the DNA is TGCAGTGGCGGGACCGAGGCTCTGGCGGGAGGGACGGGGCAGTACTTC. Residues: CSGGTEALAGGTGQYF.

This clonotype occurred a few times. The chain carries TRBV30 and TRBJ2-7; the D is unclear. Per the germline V gene, CDR1 is GTSNPN and CDR2 is SVGIG (reference sequence). The CDR3 is 13 residues long. V was trimmed by 4 bases and J by 2 bases, leaving 12 bases between them. The CDR3 DNA sequence: TGTGCCTGGACGCGCCTGGGTACCTACGAGCAGTACTTC. Protein sequence: CAWTRLGTYEQYF.

This chain uses TRBV24-1 with TRBJ2-2; weak D call: TRBD1 (5 bases). The germline gives CDR1 KGHDR, CDR2 SFDVKD. This CDR3 region has 13 residues. Trimming stripped 9 bases from V and 2 bases from J, with 9 bases between. The CDR3, as DNA: TGTGCCACCGGACACCAAAACACCGGGGAGCTGTTTTTT. Translated, it gives CATGHQNTGELFF.

In its sample, this clonotype was seen a few times. The chain employs TRBV6-5 and TRBJ2-7; 11 bases map to TRBD1. V was clipped by 0 bases and J by 1 base; unmatched bases: 2. This CDR3 has 16 amino acids. Germline V gene data show CDR1 as MNHEY and CDR2 as SVGAGI. CDR3 DNA: TGTGCCAGCAGTTACTCGGGGACAGGGGGGTCCTACGAGCAGTACTTC. Translated, it gives CASSYSGTGGSYEQYF.